This TCR beta chain was identified in a study of shared clonotypes between healthy human individuals. Using immunoSEQ multiplex PCR, the repertoire was profiled, and TCRdb retains in-frame clones only, with some absent. The profile covers around 2.1 million clones, with almost 96% appearing a single time and about 0.13% taken by the ten largest. Looked up from germline, CDR1 is ENHRY and CDR2 is SYGVKD. CDR3 length equals 15 residues. Trimming removed 8 bases from V and 5 bases from J; junction bases left unmatched: 10. The sequencing input was naive CD4+ T cells sorted from blood. Described subset: CD45RA+ positively selected. V is TRBV10-3 and J is TRBJ2-1, with 9 nucleotides matching TRBD2. The sequence derives from a man aged 18 to 35 in good health. The CDR3 is CAIGSTSGLHNEQFF. In nucleotides, the CDR3 is TGTGCCATCGGTTCGACTAGCGGACTACACAATGAGCAGTTCTTC.